This T cell receptor (beta chain) was sequenced in a study of human T cells and chemical hapten exposure. Background on the study: Alopecia universalis, totalis or areata was present in patients who were mostly female.

Time point meaning: patch test 1, 2 weeks after DPC sensitization. The treatment: therapeutic diphenylcyclopropenone sensitization with weekly scalp DPC. The table lists this clonotype with many counts. Germline lookup yields CDR1 MNHEY and CDR2 SVGAGI. CDR3 length: 16 amino acids. V gave up 0 bases and J gave up 1 base, with 12 bases separating them. TCRdb ran MiXCR on the RACE reads and lists one entry per CDR3 protein. The table has over 75,000 distinct CDR3 sequences, 7.5% to 9.5% seen once. This specimen consisted of whole blood, obtained in connection with sensitization to the hapten diphenylcyclopropenone (DPC). This chain connects TRBV6-5 to TRBJ1-1, with D unresolved. The receptor's source is a woman between 25 and 40 years old with alopecia areata. Some clones in this sample may be carry-over from other donors' samples. The CDR3 DNA reads as TGTGCCAGCAGTTACTCGAATGACTTCCCGAACACTGAAGCTTTCTTT. Protein product: CASSYSNDFPNTEAFF.